One sample yielded the 9 T cell receptor beta chains listed below, sequenced in a study of T cells in Graves' hyperthyroidism and ophthalmopathy. It was RNA transcripts that yielded the amplified TCR beta CDR3 regions. The HTBI primer set was used in a first-round RT-PCR of the TCR CDR3. MiXCR was run by TCRdb on the multiplex PCR reads, yielding one entry per CDR3 protein. The sample shows a few hundred thousand distinct CDR3 sequences, 13% to 15% of them seen only once. Input material: blood. The receptors stem from a woman between 40 and 50 years old with Graves' hyperthyroidism that later progressed to Graves' ophthalmopathy.

This clonotype has at least ten counts. The V gene is TRBV12-3 or TRBV12-4, the J gene TRBJ1-6; D may be TRBD1 (5 bases). Trimming removed 1 base at V and 4 bases at J, with 11 bases between. The CDR3 is 16 residues long. CDR3 DNA: TGTGCCAGCAGTTTAGGGGTAGCAGGGTATAATTCACCCCTCCACTTT. Translating gives CASSLGVAGYNSPLHF.

The chain employs TRBV28 and TRBJ2-3; 12 nucleotides align to TRBD2. This CDR3 comprises 21 residues. J was trimmed by 3 bases and V by 5 bases; bases with no gene match: 21. Germline V gene data show CDR1 as MDHEN and CDR2 as SYDVKM. The CDR3: CASSQWVVRASGRALTDTQYF. In DNA form, the CDR3 reads TGTGCCAGCAGTCAATGGGTGGTTCGGGCTAGCGGGAGGGCCCTGACAGATACGCAGTATTTT.

At least ten counts were recorded for this clonotype. The J gene is TRBJ2-7, the V gene TRBV28; the match to TRBD1 covers 9 bases. The CDR3 consists of 14 residues. Unmatched junction bases numbered 9, after V lost 5 bases and J lost 7 bases. Germline CDR1 MDHEN, CDR2 SYDVKM. The CDR3 here is CASSGATGGGEQYF. In DNA form, the CDR3 reads TGTGCCAGCAGTGGGGCCACAGGGGGCGGAGAGCAGTACTTC. Complete variable domain (other parts from reference TRBV28 and TRBJ2-7): DVKVTQSSRYLVKRTGEKVFLECVQDMDHENMFWYRQDPGLGLRLIYFSYDVKMKEKGDIPEGYSVSREKKERFSLILESASTNQTSMYLCASSGATGGGEQYFGPGTRLTVT.

This clonotype has at least ten counts. The chain employs TRBV11-3 and TRBJ2-1, with 7 bases fitting TRBD2. The CDR3 extends over 16 amino acids. The V gene end was trimmed by 1 base and the J gene end by 7 bases; junction bases not matched to a gene: 10. Germline V gene data show CDR1 as SGHNT and CDR2 as YENEEA. The CDR3 DNA is TGTGCCAGCAGCTTAGGGACGAGCGGGACTGGGAATGAGCAGTTCTTC. Encoded protein: CASSLGTSGTGNEQFF.

This clonotype appeared many times. The chain recombines TRBV28 with TRBJ1-5; possibly TRBD1 for D (5 bases). This CDR3 has 12 amino acids. V lost 2 bases, J lost 15 bases, and 14 bases lay in between. The germline gives CDR1 MDHEN, CDR2 SYDVKM. CDR3 protein: CASSLVQGGGHF. CDR3 nucleotide sequence: TGTGCCAGCAGTTTAGTCCAGGGTGGGGGGCATTTT.

In this sample, this clonotype turned up many times. The rearrangement links TRBV10-3 to TRBJ2-1; 13 bases align to TRBD2. The V and J ends lost 4 bases and 7 bases, in that order; junction bases with no gene match: 7. This CDR3 comprises 16 residues. Germline CDR1 and CDR2: ENHRY and SYGVKD. CDR3 sequence: CAISVLLAGGPNEQFF. The CDR3 nucleotides read TGTGCCATCAGTGTCTTACTAGCGGGAGGGCCAAATGAGCAGTTCTTC.

This clonotype was detected ten times or more. The genes are TRBV12-3 or TRBV12-4 and TRBJ2-1; the D call may be TRBD1 or TRBD2 (5 bases each). The CDR3 loop spans 11 amino acids. Trimming shortened V by 6 bases and J by 12 bases, and 12 bases separated the two germline ends. In nucleotides, the CDR3 is TGTGCCAGCAGCCTGGGACCCAGGCAGTTCTTC. As protein: CASSLGPRQFF.

In its sample, this clonotype was seen many times. The V and J genes are TRBV27 and TRBJ2-7, with TRBD2 matching 7 bases. CDR3 size: 15 residues. Germline V CDR1 and CDR2: MNHEY, SMNVEV (reference sequence). Unmatched junction bases numbered 11, after V lost 3 bases and J lost 6 bases. The CDR3 nucleotides read TGTGCCAGCAGTTTCGGGGCTAGCGGTATTCCCGAGCAGTACTTC. Translated, it gives CASSFGASGIPEQYF.

A word on this clonotype: A much larger clone differs from this one at a single base, so this may be a read error. J is TRBJ1-4 and V is TRBV6-1; 7 bases line up with TRBD1. Germline lookup yields CDR1 MNHNS and CDR2 SASEGT. The length of the CDR3 is 16 residues. V lost 4 bases and J lost 0; bases outside the gene matches: 5. CDR3 bases: TGTGCCAGCAGTGGCGGGACAGAGGCAACTAATGAAAAACTGTTTTTT. This gives the protein CASSGGTEATNEKLFF.